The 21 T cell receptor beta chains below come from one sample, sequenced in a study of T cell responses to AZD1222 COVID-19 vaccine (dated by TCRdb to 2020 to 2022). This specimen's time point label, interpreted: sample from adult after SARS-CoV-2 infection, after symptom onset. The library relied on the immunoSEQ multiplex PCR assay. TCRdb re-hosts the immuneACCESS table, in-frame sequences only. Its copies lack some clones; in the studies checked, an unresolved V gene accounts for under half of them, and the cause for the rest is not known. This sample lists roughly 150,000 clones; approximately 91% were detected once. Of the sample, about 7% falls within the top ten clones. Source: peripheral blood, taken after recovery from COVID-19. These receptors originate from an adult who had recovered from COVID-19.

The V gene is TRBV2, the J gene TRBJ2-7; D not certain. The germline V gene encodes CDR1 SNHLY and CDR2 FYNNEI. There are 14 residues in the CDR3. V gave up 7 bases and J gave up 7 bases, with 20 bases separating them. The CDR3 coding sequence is TGTGCCAGCACCTTACGAAGTCCACCTCGGGAGCAGTACTTC. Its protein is CASTLRSPPREQYF.

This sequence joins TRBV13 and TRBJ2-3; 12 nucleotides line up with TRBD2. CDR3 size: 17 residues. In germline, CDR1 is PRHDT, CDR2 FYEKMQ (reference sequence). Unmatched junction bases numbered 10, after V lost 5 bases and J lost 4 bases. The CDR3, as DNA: TGTGCCAGCAGCCACCGTCTAGCGGGAGGGCCTTCAGATACGCAGTATTTT. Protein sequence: CASSHRLAGGPSDTQYF.

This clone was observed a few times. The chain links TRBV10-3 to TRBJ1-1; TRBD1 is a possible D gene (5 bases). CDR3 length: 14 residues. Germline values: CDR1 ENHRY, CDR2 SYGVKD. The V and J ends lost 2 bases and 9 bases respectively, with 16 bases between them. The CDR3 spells CAISEDGGTGKAFF. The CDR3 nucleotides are TGTGCCATCAGTGAGGACGGGGGGACCGGAAAAGCTTTCTTT.

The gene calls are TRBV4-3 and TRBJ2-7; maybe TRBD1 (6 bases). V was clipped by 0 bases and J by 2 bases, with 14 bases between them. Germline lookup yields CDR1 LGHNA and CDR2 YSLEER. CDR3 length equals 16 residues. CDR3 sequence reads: CASSQDLGTRTYEQYF. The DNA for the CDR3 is TGCGCCAGCAGCCAAGATCTTGGGACAAGAACCTACGAGCAGTACTTC.

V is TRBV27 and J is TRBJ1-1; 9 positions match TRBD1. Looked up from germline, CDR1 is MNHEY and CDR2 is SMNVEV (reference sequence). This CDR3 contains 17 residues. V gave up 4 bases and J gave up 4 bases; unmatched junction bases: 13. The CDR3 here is CASSSSGTGRLITEAFF. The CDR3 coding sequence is TGTGCCAGCAGTTCCTCCGGGACAGGGAGGTTGATCACTGAAGCTTTCTTT.

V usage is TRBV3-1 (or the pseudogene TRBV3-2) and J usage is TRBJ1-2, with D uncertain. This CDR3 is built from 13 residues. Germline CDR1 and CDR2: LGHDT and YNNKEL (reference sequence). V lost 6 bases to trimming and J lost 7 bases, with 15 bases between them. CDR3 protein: CASRPSGSGGYTF. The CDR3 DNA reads TGTGCCAGCAGGCCGAGTGGGTCGGGTGGCTACACCTTC.

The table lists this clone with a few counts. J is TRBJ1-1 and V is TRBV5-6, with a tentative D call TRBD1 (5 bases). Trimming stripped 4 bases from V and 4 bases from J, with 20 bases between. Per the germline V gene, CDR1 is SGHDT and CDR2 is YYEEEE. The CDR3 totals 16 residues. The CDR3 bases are TGTGCCAGCAGCCTGGGTGGAGCAGGGAGGTTCACTGAAGCTTTCTTT. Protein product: CASSLGGAGRFTEAFF.

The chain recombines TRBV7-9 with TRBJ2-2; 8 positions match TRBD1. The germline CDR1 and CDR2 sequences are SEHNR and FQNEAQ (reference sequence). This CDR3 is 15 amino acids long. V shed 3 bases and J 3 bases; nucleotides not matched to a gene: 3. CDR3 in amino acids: CASSFTGGYTGELFF. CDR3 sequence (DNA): TGTGCCAGCAGCTTCACAGGGGGGTACACCGGGGAGCTGTTTTTT. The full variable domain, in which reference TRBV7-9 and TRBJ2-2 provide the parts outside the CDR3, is DTGVSQNPRHKITKRGQNVTFRCDPISEHNRLYWYRQTLGQGPEFLTYFQNEAQLEKSRLLSDRFSAERPKGSFSTLEIQRTEQGDSAMYLCASSFTGGYTGELFFGEGSRLTVL.

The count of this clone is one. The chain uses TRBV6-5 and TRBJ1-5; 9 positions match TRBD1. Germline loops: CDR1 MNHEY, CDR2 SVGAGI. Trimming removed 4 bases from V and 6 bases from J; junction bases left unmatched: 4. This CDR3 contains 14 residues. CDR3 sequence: CASSWGQGGQPQHF. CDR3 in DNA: TGTGCCAGCAGTTGGGGACAGGGAGGTCAGCCCCAGCATTTT.

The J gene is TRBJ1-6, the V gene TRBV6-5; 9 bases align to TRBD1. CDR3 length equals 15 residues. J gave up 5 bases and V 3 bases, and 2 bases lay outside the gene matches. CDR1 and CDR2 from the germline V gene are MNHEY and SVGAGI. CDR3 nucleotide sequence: TGTGCCAGCAGTTATGGGACAGGGAATAATTCACCCCTCCACTTT. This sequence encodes CASSYGTGNNSPLHF.

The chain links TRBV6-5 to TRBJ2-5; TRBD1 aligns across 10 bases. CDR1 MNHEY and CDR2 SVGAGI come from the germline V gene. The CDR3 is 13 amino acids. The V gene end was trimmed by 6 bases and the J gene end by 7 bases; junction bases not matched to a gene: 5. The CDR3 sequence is CASRFGQGGTQYF. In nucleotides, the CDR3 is TGTGCCAGCAGATTCGGACAGGGGGGGACCCAGTACTTC.

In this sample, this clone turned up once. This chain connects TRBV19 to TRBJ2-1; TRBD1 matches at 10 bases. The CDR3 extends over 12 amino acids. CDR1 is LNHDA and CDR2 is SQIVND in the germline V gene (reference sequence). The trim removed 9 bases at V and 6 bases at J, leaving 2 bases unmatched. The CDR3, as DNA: TGTGCCAGCGGACAGGGGGGCAATGAGCAGTTCTTC. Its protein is CASGQGGNEQFF.

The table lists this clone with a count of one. CDR3: CASSILTGGPIEQYF. In DNA, the CDR3 is TGTGCCAGCAGTATCCTAACGGGAGGGCCAATCGAGCAGTACTTC. The chain combines TRBV28 with TRBJ2-7, with 8 nucleotides matching TRBD2. The germline CDR1 and CDR2 sequences are MDHEN and SYDVKM. With V trimmed by 5 bases and J by 6 bases, 12 bases remained unmatched. The CDR3 covers 15 residues.

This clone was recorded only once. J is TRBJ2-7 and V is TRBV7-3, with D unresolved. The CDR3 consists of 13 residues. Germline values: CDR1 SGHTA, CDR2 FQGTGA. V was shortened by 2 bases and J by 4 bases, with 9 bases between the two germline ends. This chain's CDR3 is CASSLGESYEQYF. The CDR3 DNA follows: TGTGCCAGCAGCTTAGGGGAATCTTACGAGCAGTACTTC.

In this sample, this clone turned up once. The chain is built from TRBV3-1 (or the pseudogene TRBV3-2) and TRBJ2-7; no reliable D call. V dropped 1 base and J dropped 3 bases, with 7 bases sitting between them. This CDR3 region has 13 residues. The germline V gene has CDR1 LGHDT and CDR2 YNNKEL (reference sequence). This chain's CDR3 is CASSQVDGYEQYF. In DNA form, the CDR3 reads TGTGCCAGCAGCCAAGTCGACGGCTACGAGCAGTACTTC.

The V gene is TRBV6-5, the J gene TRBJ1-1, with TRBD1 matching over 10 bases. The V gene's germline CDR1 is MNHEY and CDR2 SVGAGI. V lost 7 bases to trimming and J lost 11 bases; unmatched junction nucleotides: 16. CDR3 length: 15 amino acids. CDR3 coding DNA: TGTGCCAGCAAGGAGAGTACCGGGGACAGGGGAGAGGCTTTCTTT. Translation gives CASKESTGDRGEAFF.

The CDR3 here is CASSQDARGLYGYTF. Written as DNA, the CDR3 is TGTGCCAGCAGCCAAGATGCCAGGGGACTCTATGGCTACACCTTC. The chain recombines TRBV14 with TRBJ1-2; possible D gene TRBD1, 6 bases. Germline V CDR1 and CDR2: SGHDN, FVKESK. The CDR3 length is 15 residues. The V gene lost 0 bases and the J gene lost 4 bases, with 12 bases spanning the gap.

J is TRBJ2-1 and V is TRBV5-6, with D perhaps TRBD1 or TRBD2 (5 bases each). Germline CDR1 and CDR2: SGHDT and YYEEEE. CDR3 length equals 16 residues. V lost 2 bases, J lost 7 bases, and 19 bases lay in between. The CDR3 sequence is CASSFERGEVGNEQFF. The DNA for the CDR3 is TGTGCCAGCAGCTTCGAGAGGGGCGAAGTAGGAAATGAGCAGTTCTTC.

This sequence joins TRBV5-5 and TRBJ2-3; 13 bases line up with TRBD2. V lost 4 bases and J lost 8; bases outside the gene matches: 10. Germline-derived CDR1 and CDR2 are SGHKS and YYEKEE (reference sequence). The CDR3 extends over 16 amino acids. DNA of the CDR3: TGTGCCAGCAGCACGACTAGCGGGGGGTCTCCGGGTACGCAGTATTTT. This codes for CASSTTSGGSPGTQYF. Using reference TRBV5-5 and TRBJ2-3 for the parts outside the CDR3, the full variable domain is DAGVTQSPTHLIKTRGQQVTLRCSPISGHKSVSWYQQVLGQGPQFIFQYYEKEERGRGNFPDRFSARQFPNYSSELNVNALLLGDSALYLCASSTTSGGSPGTQYFGPGTRLTVL.

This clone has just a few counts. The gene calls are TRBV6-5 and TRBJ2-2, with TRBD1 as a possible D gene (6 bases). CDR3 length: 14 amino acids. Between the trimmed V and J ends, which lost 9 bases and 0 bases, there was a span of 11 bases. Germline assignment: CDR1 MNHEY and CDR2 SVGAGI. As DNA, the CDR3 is TGTGCCAGTGGGGGCAGGGCGAACACCGGGGAGCTGTTTTTT. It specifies CASGGRANTGELFF.

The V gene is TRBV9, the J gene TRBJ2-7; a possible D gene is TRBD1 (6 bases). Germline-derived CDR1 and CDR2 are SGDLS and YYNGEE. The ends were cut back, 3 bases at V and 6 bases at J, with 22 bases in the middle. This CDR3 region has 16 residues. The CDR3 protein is CASSETTDYRAREQYF. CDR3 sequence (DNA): TGTGCCAGCAGCGAAACGACCGACTACAGGGCTCGCGAGCAGTACTTC.